This T cell receptor (beta chain) came from a study of blood T cell repertoires in COVID-19. Study-wide context: COVID-19 samples, acute and convalescent, were from the United States, Italy and Spain. The cDNA or gDNA used as material had been derived from T cells, B-cell-depleted T cells, or PBMCs.

Germline V CDR1 and CDR2: LNHDA, SQIVND (reference sequence). This CDR3 contains 17 residues. After removal of 6 bases from V and 5 bases from J, the junction contained 15 bases not matched to a gene. Study processing details: Estimation of nucleated cell counts was performed using reference gene primer amplification. Only in-frame clones appear in the TCRdb table, and some are missing; sequencing was by immunoSEQ multiplex PCR. D and trimming come from the DNA, and the V and J calls and clone size come from that table. The data contain some 220,000 clones, 84% of them singletons. Sequenced: peripheral blood. The rearrangement links TRBV19 to TRBJ2-2; TRBD1 matches at 7 bases. The receptor was derived from a man aged 50 to 59 with acute or convalescent COVID-19. As DNA, the CDR3 is TGTGCCAGTAGCACTGAAGCAGGGGGAGCGAGGACCGGGGAGCTGTTTTTT. The encoded protein is CASSTEAGGARTGELFF. The variable domain in full, with the rest retrieved from reference TRBV19 and TRBJ2-2, is DGGITQSPKYLFRKEGQNVTLSCEQNLNHDAMYWYRQDPGQGLRLIYYSQIVNDFQKGDIAEGYSVSREKKESFPLTVTSAQKNPTAFYLCASSTEAGGARTGELFFGEGSRLTVL.